This T cell receptor (beta chain) derives from a study of cytomegalovirus exposure and HLA in healthy donors. Study in general: In a later analysis, it was reported that the roughly 130 validation repertoires had been produced on the same platform as the 690 or so repertoires belonging to the first cohort. General observations from the study: Under in vitro conditions, three CMV-associated chains were confirmed as specific for CMV antigens. According to a later analysis, TCR clusters from the first cohort tended to co-occur in the 100 to 150 validation repertoires.

Of note for this clone: Its target is unknown.

This table comes from immunoSEQ multiplex PCR, and its TCRdb copy is limited to in-frame clones, with some not included. The table has about 60,000 clones, 90% seen once; the top ten hold roughly 1%. V shed 0 bases and J 0 bases; nucleotides not matched to a gene: 3. CDR1 is MNHNS, CDR2 SASEGT, per germline. This CDR3 region has 16 residues. The TCR was taken from a man aged 18 to 29 in good health and CMV-seronegative. Specimen: PBMCs. The gene calls are TRBV6-1 and TRBJ2-3; the match to TRBD1 covers 7 bases. CDR3: CASSEAGQSSTDTQYF. The CDR3 nucleotides read TGTGCCAGCAGTGAAGCGGGACAGTCTAGCACAGATACGCAGTATTTT.